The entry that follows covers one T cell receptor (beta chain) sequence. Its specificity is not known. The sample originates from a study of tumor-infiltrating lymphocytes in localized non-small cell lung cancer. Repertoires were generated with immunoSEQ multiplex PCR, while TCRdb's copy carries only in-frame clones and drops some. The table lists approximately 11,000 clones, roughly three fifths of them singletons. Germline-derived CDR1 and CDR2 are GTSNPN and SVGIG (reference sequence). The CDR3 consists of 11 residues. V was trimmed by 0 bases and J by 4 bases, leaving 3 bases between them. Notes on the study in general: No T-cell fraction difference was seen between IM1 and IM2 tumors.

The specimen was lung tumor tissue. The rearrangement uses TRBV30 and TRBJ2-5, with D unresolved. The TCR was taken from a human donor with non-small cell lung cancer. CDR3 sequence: CAWSVGETQYF. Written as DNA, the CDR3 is TGTGCCTGGAGTGTGGGAGAGACCCAGTACTTC.